This T cell receptor (beta chain) came from a study of blood T cell repertoires in COVID-19. Overall study: Samples came from the United States, Italy and Spain, spanning acute and convalescent COVID-19. T cells, B-cell-depleted T cells, or PBMCs provided the cDNA or gDNA that served as material.

Sequencing used immunoSEQ multiplex PCR; TCRdb keeps in-frame clones, though not all of them. The sample lists about 220,000 clones; around 88% were seen once. Allocation to cohorts depended on clinical history reported by the participants. From germline, CDR1 is MDHEN and CDR2 SYDVKM. The V gene lost 2 bases and the J gene lost 7 bases, with 14 bases spanning the gap. This CDR3 spans 14 amino acids. The specimen sequenced was PBMCs or T cells enriched from blood (not recorded which). The receptor's source is a woman in her thirties or forties with acute COVID-19. The chain employs TRBV28 and TRBJ1-1; a possible D gene is TRBD1 (6 bases). Written as DNA, the CDR3 is TGTGCCAGCAGTTTAGTTTCAAGGGGGAATGAAGCTTTCTTT. Encoded protein: CASSLVSRGNEAFF.